This T cell receptor beta chain appears in the sequencing data of a study of yellow fever vaccine responses in identical twins. Germline-derived CDR1 and CDR2 are LNHNV and YYDKDF (reference sequence). The CDR3 covers 17 residues. V was pared by 1 base and J by 4 bases, with 17 bases between. This clonotype was seen a few times. Its antigen remains unidentified. TCRdb analysed the RT-PCR reads with MiXCR anew, one entry per CDR3 protein. The sample has 750 to 1,000 distinct CDR3 sequences, over 70% seen once. Whole-study findings and limits: Twins' vaccine T cell responses reportedly seemed partly convergent and partly personalized.

The sequencing here drew on T cells from blood (PBMCs), unsorted or a sorted subset (not recorded which), taken before or after yellow fever vaccination (not recorded which). The origin of this receptor is a female donor who received the yellow fever vaccine. The gene calls are TRBV15 and TRBJ1-5, with D unresolved. CDR3 residues: CATSRAGHTNSNQPQHF. CDR3 sequence (DNA): TGTGCCACCAGCAGAGCCGGGCACACCAACTCTAATCAGCCCCAGCATTTT.